What follows describes a single T cell receptor (beta chain). The antigen remains unidentified. This specimen comes from a study of T cells expressing NK-cell markers. Across the whole study: Of eight sequenced donors, seven were HCMV-seropositive and one HCMV-seronegative. Findings and limits, study-wide: HCMV specificity of the expanded NKG2C+ T cell clones stayed unclear. NKG2C+ dominant clonotypes from roughly 6 donors made up about 1.0-8% of CD8+ T cells.

The length of the CDR3 is 11 residues. In germline, CDR1 is MGHDK, CDR2 SYGVNS. TCRdb reanalyzed the 5' RACE reads and collapses them to one entry per CDR3 protein, without DNA. The specimen's table records around 21,000 distinct CDR3 sequences. This receptor was obtained from a man aged 18-70 years in good health. Sequencing was performed on blood T cells: a sorted CD56 or NKG2C T cell subset, CD4+ or CD8+ T cells, or bulk PBMC T cells (not recorded which). V gene TRBV25-1 combines with J gene TRBJ1-2. CDR3 in amino acids: CASSVGTGYTF.